Sequencing of this TCR beta chain was carried out in a study of blood T cell repertoires in COVID-19. In the study overall: Acute and convalescent COVID-19 samples came from the United States, Italy and Spain. Sources were T cells, B-cell-depleted T cells, or PBMCs; the material itself was cDNA or gDNA.

Per the original methods: The authors estimated nucleated cell counts from reference gene primer amplification. The protocol was immunoSEQ multiplex PCR, while the TCRdb copy is restricted to in-frame clones and leaves out a portion. V and J calls and clone size are given by that table; D and trimming were obtained from the DNA. The sample has approximately 140,000 clones; 70% to 90% are singletons. This sequence originates from a man in his sixties or seventies with acute or convalescent COVID-19. Sequenced sample: peripheral blood.

The CDR3 region is CASSLDRGDIQYF. For the CDR3, the DNA is TGTGCCAGCAGCTTAGACAGGGGAGACATTCAGTACTTC. The chain links TRBV7-2 to TRBJ2-4, with 7 positions matching TRBD1. The CDR3 consists of 13 residues. Germline V gene sequence: CDR1 SGHTA, CDR2 FQGNSA. Germline trimming cut 1 base from V and 8 bases from J; bases unmatched to any gene: 2.